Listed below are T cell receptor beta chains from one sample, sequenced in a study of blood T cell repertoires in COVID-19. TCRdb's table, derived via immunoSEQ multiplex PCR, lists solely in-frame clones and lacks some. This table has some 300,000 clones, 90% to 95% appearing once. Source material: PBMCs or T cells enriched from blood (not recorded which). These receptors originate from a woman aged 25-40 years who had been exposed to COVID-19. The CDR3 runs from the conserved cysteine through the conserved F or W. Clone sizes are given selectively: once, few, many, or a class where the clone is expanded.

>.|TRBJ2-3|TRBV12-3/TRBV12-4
CASSVSGLDTQYF
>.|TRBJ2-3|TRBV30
CASPGGTDTQYF
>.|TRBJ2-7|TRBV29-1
CSVSGGKGYEQYF
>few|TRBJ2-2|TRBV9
CASSPGRPRGSGELFF
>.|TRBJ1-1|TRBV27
CASSLSQALNTEAFF
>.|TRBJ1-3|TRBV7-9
CASSPQGFAGNTIYF
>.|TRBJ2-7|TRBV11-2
CASSLDPPTAYEQYF
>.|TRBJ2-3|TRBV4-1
CASSPNWGRGTDTQYF
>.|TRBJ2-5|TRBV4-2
CASSHPRTSGFGETQYF
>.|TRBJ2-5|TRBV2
CASSEGQGGTQYF
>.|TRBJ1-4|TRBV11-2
CASSLRTGDEKLFF
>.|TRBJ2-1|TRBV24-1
CATSDKGQGFYNEQFF
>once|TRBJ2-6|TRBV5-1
CASSFRGSGANVLTF
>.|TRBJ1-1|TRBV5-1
CASSPPGKGNTEAFF
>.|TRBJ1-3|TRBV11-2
CASSLGTGRSGNTIYF
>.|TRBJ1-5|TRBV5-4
CASSSGNQPQHF
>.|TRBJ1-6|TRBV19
CASSIGARQGKGSPLHF
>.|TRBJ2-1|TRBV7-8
CASSLYHGRGGQYNEQFF
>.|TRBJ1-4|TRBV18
CASSPPEDGTNEKLFF
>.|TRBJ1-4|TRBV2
CAVAGQGREKLFF
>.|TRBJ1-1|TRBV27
CASRIRQGALLNTEAFF
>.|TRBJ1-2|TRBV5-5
CASSLSGRGNYGYTF
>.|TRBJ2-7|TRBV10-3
CAISESNRGYEQYF
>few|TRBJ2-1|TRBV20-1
CSASPRGRTYAYNEQFF
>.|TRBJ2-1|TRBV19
CASSHMSGVYNEQFF
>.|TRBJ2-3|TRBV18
CASSPKRVPSTDTQYF
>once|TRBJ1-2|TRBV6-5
CASSYDSSLGYTF
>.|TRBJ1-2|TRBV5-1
CASSKDSHYGYTF
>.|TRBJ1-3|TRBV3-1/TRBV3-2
CASSPLGQGNTIYF
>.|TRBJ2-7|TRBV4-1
CASSQVSGAYEQYF
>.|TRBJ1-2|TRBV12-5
CASGFVGGSGGYTF